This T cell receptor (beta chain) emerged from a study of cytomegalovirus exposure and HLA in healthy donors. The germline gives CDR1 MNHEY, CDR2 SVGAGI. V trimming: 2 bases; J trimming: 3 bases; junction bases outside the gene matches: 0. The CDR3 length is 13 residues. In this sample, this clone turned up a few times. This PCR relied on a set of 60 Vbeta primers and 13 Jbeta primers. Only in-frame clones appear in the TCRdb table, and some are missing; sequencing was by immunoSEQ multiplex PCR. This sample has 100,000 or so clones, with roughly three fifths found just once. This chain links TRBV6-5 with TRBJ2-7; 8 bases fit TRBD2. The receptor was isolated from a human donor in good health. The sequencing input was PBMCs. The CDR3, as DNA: TGTGCCAGCAGTTACGCGGGAGGCTACGAGCAGTACTTC. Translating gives CASSYAGGYEQYF.